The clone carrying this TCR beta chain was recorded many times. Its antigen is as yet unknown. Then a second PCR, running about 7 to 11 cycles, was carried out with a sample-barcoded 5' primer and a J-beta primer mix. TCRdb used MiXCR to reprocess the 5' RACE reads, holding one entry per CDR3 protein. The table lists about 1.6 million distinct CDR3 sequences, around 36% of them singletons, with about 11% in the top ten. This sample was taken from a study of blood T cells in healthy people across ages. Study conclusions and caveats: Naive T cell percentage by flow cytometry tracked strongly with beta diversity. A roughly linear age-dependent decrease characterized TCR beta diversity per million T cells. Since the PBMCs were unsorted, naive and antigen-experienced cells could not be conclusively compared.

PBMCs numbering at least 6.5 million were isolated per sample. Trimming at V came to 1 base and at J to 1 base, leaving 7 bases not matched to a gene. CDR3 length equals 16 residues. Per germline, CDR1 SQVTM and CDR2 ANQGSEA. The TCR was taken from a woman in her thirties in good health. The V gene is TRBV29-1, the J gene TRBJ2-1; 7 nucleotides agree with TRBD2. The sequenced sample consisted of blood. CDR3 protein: CSVEVQASGSYNEQFF. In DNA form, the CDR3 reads TGCAGCGTTGAAGTGCAGGCTAGCGGATCCTACAATGAGCAGTTCTTC.